Below are 4 T cell receptor beta chains sequenced from a single sample in a study of T cells expressing NK-cell markers. TCRdb reprocessed the 5' RACE reads, keeping one entry per CDR3 protein, no DNA. The repertoire shows around 180,000 distinct CDR3 sequences; the top ten hold 20%. The source material was blood T cells: a sorted CD56 or NKG2C T cell subset, CD4+ or CD8+ T cells, or bulk PBMC T cells (not recorded which). These TCRs come from a man aged 18-70 years in good health.

The V and J genes are TRBV13 and TRBJ2-7; TCRdb outputs TRBD2, but without DNA this stays unchecked. CDR1 PRHDT and CDR2 FYEKMQ come from the germline V gene (reference sequence). The CDR3 is made up of 18 amino acids. CDR3 loop: CASSSPPGTSGGKYEQYF.

V and J are TRBV6-1 and TRBJ2-3. Germline CDR1 MNHNS, CDR2 SASEGT. CDR3 size: 14 residues. The CDR3 sequence: CASCAVRGTDTQYF.

The chain has TRBV6-1 and TRBJ1-1; TCRdb's D gene call, TRBD1, goes unchecked for lack of DNA. CDR3 length equals 16 residues. Germline CDR1 and CDR2: MNHNS and SASEGT. CDR3 in amino acids: CASSDDRETLDTEAFF.

The V call is TRBV9, the J call TRBJ1-2. Germline CDR1 and CDR2: SGDLS and YYNGEE. CDR3 size: 13 residues. The CDR3 spells CASSVGEGYGYTF.